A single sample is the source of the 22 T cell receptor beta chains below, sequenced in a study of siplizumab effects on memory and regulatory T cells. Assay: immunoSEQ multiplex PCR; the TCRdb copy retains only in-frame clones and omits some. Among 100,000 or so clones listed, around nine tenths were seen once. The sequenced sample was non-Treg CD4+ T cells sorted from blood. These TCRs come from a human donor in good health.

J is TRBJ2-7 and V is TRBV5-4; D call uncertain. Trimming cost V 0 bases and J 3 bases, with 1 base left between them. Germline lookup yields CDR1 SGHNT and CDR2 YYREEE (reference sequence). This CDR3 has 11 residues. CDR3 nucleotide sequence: TGTGCCAGCAGCTTGGGCTACGAGCAGTACTTC. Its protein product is CASSLGYEQYF.

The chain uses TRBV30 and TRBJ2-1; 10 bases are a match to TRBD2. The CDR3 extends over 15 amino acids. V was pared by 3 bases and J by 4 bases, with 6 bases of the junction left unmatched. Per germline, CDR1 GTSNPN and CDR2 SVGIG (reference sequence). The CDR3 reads CAWSAGTSDYNEQFF. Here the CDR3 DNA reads TGTGCCTGGAGCGCCGGGACTAGCGATTACAATGAGCAGTTCTTC.

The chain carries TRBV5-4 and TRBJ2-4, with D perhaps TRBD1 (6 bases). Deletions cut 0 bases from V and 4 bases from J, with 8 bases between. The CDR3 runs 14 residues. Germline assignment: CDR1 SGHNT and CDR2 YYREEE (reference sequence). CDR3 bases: TGTGCCAGCAGCTTGGGACAGGTGAAAAACATTCAGTACTTC. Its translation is CASSLGQVKNIQYF.

The CDR3 protein is CASSHPGVTSGNTIYF. The CDR3, as DNA: TGTGCCAGCAGTCACCCAGGGGTAACCTCTGGAAACACCATATATTTT. The chain combines TRBV5-5 with TRBJ1-3; weak D call: TRBD1 (6 bases). Germline CDR1 reads SGHKS; CDR2 reads YYEKEE (reference sequence). The length of the CDR3 is 16 residues. The germline V and J ends were trimmed by 5 bases and 0 bases, with 15 bases remaining between them.

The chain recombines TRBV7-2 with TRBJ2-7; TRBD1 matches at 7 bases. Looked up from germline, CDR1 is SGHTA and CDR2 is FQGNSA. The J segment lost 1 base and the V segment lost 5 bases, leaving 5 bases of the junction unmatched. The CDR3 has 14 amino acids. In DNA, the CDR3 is TGTGCCAGCAGCCCGGACAGGCATTCCTACGAGCAGTACTTC. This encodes CASSPDRHSYEQYF.

The CDR3 here is CAWRSEYSNQPQHF. The CDR3 DNA sequence: TGTGCCTGGAGATCAGAATATAGCAATCAGCCCCAGCATTTT. The chain recombines TRBV30 with TRBJ1-5; D is uncertain. The CDR3 is 14 amino acids. V was pared by 3 bases and J by 0 bases, with 9 bases between. Germline CDR1 is GTSNPN and CDR2 is SVGIG (reference sequence). The entire variable domain, with the rest obtained from reference TRBV30 and TRBJ1-5, is as follows: SQTIHQWPATLVQPVGSPLSLECTVEGTSNPNLYWYRQAAGRGLQLLFYSVGIGQISSEVPQNLSASRPQDRQFILSSKKLLLSDSGFYLCAWRSEYSNQPQHFGDGTRLSIL.

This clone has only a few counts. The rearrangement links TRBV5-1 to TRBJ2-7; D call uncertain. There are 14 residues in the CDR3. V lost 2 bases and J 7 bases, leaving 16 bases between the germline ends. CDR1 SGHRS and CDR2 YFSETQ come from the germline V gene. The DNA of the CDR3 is TGCGCCAGCAGCTTTATTTCTGGGGTAGGGGAGCAGTACTTC. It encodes CASSFISGVGEQYF.

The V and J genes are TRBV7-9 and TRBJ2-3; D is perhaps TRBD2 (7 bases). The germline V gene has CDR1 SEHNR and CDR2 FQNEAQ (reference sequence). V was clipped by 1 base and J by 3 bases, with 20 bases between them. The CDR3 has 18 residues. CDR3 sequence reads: CASSLGVGGPRGTDTQYF. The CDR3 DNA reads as TGTGCCAGCAGCTTAGGAGTGGGAGGGCCAAGGGGGACAGATACGCAGTATTTT.

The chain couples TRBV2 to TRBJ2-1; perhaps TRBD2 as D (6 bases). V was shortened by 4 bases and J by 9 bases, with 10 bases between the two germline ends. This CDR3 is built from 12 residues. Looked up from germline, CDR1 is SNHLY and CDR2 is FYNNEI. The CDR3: CASSGPGVEQFF. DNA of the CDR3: TGTGCCAGCAGTGGCCCGGGAGTTGAGCAGTTCTTC.

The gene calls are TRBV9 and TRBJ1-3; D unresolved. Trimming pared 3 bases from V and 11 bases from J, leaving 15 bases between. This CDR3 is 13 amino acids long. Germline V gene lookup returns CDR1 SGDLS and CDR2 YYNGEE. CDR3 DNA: TGTGCCAGCAGCGGGGAGGGATACCGAGCCATATATTTT. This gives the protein CASSGEGYRAIYF. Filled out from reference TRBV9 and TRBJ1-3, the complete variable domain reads DSGVTQTPKHLITATGQRVTLRCSPRSGDLSVYWYQQSLDQGLQFLIQYYNGEERAKGNILERFSAQQFPDLHSELNLSSLELGDSALYFCASSGEGYRAIYFGEGSWLTVV.

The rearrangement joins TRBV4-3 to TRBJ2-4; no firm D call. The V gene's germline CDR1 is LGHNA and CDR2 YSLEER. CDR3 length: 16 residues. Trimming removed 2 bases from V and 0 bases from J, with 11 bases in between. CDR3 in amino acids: CASSQNVPLAKNIQYF. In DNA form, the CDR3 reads TGCGCCAGCAGCCAAAATGTTCCCTTAGCCAAAAACATTCAGTACTTC.

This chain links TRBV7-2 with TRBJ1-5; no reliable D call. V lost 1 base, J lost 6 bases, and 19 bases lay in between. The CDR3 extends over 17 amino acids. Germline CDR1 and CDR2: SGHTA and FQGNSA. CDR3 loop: CASSLVFGRRIGQPQHF. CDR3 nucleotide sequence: TGTGCCAGCAGCTTAGTATTCGGCCGGAGGATAGGTCAGCCCCAGCATTTT.

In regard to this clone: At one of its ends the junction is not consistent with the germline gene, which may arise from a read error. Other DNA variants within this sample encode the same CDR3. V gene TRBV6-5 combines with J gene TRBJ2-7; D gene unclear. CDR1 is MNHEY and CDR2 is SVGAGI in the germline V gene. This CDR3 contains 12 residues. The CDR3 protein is CASSPGFYEQYF. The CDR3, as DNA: TGCGCCAGCAGTCCGGGCTTCTACGAGCAGTACTTC.

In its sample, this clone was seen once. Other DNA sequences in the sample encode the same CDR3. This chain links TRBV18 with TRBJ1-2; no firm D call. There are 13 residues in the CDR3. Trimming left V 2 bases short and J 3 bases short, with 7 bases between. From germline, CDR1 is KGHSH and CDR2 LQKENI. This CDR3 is CASSPGVDYGYTF. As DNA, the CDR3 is TGTGCCAGCTCACCAGGGGTCGACTATGGCTACACCTTC.

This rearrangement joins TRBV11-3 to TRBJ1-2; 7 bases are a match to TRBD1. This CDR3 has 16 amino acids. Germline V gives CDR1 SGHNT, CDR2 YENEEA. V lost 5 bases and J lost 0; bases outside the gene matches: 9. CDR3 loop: CASSQSGTAANYGYTF. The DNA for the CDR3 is TGTGCCAGCAGCCAAAGCGGGACAGCCGCTAACTATGGCTACACCTTC. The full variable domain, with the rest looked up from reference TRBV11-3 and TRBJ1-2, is EAGVVQSPRYKIIEKKQPVAFWCNPISGHNTLYWYLQNLGQGPELLIRYENEEAVDDSQLPKDRFSAERLKGVDSTLKIQPAELGDSAVYLCASSQSGTAANYGYTFGSGTRLTVV.

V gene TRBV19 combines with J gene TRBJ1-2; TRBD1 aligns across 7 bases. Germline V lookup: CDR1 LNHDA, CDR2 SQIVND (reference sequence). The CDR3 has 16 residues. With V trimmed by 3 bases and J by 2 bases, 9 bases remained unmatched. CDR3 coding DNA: TGTGCCAGTAGTATGGGGACAGCTACTTCCAACTATGGCTACACCTTC. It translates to CASSMGTATSNYGYTF.

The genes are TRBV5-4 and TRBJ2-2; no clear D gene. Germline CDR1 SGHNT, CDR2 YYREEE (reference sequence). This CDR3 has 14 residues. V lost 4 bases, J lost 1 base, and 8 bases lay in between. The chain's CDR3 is CASSPLQNTGELFF. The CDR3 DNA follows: TGTGCCAGCAGCCCCTTACAGAACACCGGGGAGCTGTTTTTT. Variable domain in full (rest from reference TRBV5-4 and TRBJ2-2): ETGVTQSPTHLIKTRGQQVTLRCSSQSGHNTVSWYQQALGQGPQFIFQYYREEENGRGNFPPRFSGLQFPNYSSELNVNALELDDSALYLCASSPLQNTGELFFGEGSRLTVL.

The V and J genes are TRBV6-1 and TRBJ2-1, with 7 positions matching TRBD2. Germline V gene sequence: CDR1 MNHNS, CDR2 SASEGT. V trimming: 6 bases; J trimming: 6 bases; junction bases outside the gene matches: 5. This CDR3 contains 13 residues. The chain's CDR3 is CASRRGGSNEQFF. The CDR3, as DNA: TGTGCCAGCAGAAGAGGCGGGAGCAATGAGCAGTTCTTC.

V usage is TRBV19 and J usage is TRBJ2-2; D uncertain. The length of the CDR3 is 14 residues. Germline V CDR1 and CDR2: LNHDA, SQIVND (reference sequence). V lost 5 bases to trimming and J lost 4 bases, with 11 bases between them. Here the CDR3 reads CASSWSRATGELFF. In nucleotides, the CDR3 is TGTGCCAGTAGTTGGAGCCGCGCCACCGGGGAGCTGTTTTTT.

For the CDR3, the DNA is TGTGCCAGCAGCTCCCGGGGGGCCAGGGACACTGAAGCTTTCTTT. It yields the protein CASSSRGARDTEAFF. This chain uses TRBV7-9 with TRBJ1-1; the D gene is possibly TRBD1 (6 bases). V dropped 4 bases and J dropped 3 bases, with 15 bases sitting between them. The CDR3 covers 15 residues. CDR1 SEHNR and CDR2 FQNEAQ come from the germline V gene (reference sequence). The full variable domain, rest sourced from reference TRBV7-9 and TRBJ1-1, is DTGVSQNPRHKITKRGQNVTFRCDPISEHNRLYWYRQTLGQGPEFLTYFQNEAQLEKSRLLSDRFSAERPKGSFSTLEIQRTEQGDSAMYLCASSSRGARDTEAFFGQGTRLTVV.

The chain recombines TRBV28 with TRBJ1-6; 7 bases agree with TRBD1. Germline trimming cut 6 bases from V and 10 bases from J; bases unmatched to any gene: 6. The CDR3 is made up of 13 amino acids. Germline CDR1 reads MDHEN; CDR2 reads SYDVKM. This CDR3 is CASRDRFRSPLHF. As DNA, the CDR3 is TGTGCCAGCAGGGACAGGTTTCGGTCACCCCTCCACTTT. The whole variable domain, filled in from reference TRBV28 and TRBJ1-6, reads DVKVTQSSRYLVKRTGEKVFLECVQDMDHENMFWYRQDPGLGLRLIYFSYDVKMKEKGDIPEGYSVSREKKERFSLILESASTNQTSMYLCASRDRFRSPLHFGNGTRLTVT.

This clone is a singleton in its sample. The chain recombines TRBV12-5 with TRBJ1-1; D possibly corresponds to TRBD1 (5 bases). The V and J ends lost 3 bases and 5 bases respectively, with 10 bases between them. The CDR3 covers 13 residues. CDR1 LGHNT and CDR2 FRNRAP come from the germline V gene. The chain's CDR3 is CASGFQGGTEAFF. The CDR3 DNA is TGTGCTAGTGGTTTCCAGGGCGGGACTGAAGCTTTCTTT.